This T cell receptor beta chain comes out of a study of prognosis after radiotherapy for stage I lung cancer. Findings of the study overall: Reduced Shannon entropy following stereotactic body radiation therapy was recorded in patients who developed distant metastases.

Genomic DNA provided the template from which TCR beta CDR3 was amplified by two-round multiplex PCR. Each TRBV and TRBJ gene had its own primer in the first PCR round. TCRdb recomputed calls from the multiplex PCR reads with MiXCR, one row per CDR3 protein. The sample includes roughly 14,000 distinct CDR3 sequences, 50% to 65% of them seen just once. This clonotype is judged medium-sized. No antigen is known for it. Trimming cost V 2 bases and J 2 bases, with 4 bases left between them. The CDR3 loop spans 13 amino acids. Germline CDR1 reads SGHAT; CDR2 reads FQNNGV. The genes are TRBV11-2 and TRBJ1-5, with unresolved D. Sequenced here: PBMCs, sampled before or after stereotactic body radiation therapy (not recorded which). The receptor was isolated from a donor aged 50 or older with non-small cell lung cancer. CDR3 sequence: CASSLRGNQPQHF. CDR3 nucleotides: TGTGCCAGCAGCTTACGGGGCAATCAGCCCCAGCATTTT.